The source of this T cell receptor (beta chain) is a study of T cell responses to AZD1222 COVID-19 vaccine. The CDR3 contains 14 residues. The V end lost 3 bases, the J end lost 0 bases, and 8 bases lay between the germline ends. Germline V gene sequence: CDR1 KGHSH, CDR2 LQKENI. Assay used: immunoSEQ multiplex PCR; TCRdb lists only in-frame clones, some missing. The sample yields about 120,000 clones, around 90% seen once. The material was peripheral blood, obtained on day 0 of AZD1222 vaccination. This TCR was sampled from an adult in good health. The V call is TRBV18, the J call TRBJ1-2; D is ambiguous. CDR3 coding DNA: TGTGCCAGCTCACCTTTCCAGGCTAACTATGGCTACACCTTC. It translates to CASSPFQANYGYTF. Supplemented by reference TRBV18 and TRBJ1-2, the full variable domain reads NAGVMQNPRHLVRRRGQEARLRCSPMKGHSHVYWYRQLPEEGLKFMVYLQKENIIDESGMPKERFSAEFPKEGPSILRIQQVVRGDSAAYFCASSPFQANYGYTFGSGTRLTVV.